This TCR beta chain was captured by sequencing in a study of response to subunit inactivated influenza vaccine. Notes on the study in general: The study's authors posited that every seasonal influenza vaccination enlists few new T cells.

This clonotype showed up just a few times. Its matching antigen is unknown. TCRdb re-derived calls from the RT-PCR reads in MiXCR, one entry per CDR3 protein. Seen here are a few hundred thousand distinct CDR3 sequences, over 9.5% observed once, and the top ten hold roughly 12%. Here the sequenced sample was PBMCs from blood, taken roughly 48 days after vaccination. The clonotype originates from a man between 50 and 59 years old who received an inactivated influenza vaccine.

CDR3 loop: CASTPPHYEQYF. As DNA, the CDR3 is TGTGCCAGCACCCCCCCCCACTACGAGCAGTACTTC. This chain links TRBV11-3 with TRBJ2-7; no firm D call. The CDR3 covers 12 residues. Germline assignment: CDR1 SGHNT and CDR2 YENEEA. Trimming left V 7 bases short and J 3 bases short, with 10 bases between. The full variable domain, with the rest looked up from reference TRBV11-3 and TRBJ2-7, is EAGVVQSPRYKIIEKKQPVAFWCNPISGHNTLYWYLQNLGQGPELLIRYENEEAVDDSQLPKDRFSAERLKGVDSTLKIQPAELGDSAVYLCASTPPHYEQYFGPGTRLTVT.